These 22 T cell receptor beta chains share one sample of origin, sequenced in a study of cytomegalovirus exposure and HLA in healthy donors. PCR was performed using 60 Vbeta and 13 Jbeta primers. The protocol was immunoSEQ multiplex PCR, while the TCRdb copy is restricted to in-frame clones and leaves out a portion. The table includes 200,000 to 250,000 clones, roughly 75% detected once. Input material: PBMCs. Receptors were obtained from a woman in her twenties or thirties in good health and CMV-seronegative.

The V gene is TRBV7-2, the J gene TRBJ2-7; a possible D gene is TRBD2 (5 bases). Germline V CDR1 and CDR2: SGHTA, FQGNSA. The V end lost 1 base, the J end lost 3 bases, and 10 bases lay between the germline ends. The CDR3 spans 14 residues. The CDR3 spells CASSLGAGLYEQYF. CDR3 sequence (DNA): TGTGCCAGCAGCTTAGGTGCGGGCCTCTACGAGCAGTACTTC.

The chain recombines TRBV18 with TRBJ2-3; 10 bases fit TRBD2. The CDR3 is 19 amino acids. Germline V lookup: CDR1 KGHSH, CDR2 LQKENI. The V segment lost 3 bases and the J segment 3 bases; nucleotides outside the gene matches: 15. CDR3 protein: CASSPGLAGERGKTDTQYF. CDR3 bases: TGTGCCAGCTCACCTGGGCTAGCGGGAGAGAGGGGCAAGACAGATACGCAGTATTTT. Variable domain in full (rest from reference TRBV18 and TRBJ2-3): NAGVMQNPRHLVRRRGQEARLRCSPMKGHSHVYWYRQLPEEGLKFMVYLQKENIIDESGMPKERFSAEFPKEGPSILRIQQVVRGDSAAYFCASSPGLAGERGKTDTQYFGPGTRLTVL.

Comment on this clone: Its ends do not fully match the called genes, so a read error is possible. The chain combines TRBV7-9 with TRBJ1-3, with no clear D. This CDR3 spans 13 amino acids. Looked up from germline, CDR1 is SEHNR and CDR2 is FQNEAQ (reference sequence). In nucleotides, the CDR3 is TGTTCCAGCCTAATTAGCTCTGGAAACACCATATATTTT. It encodes CSSLISSGNTIYF. Full variable domain (outside the CDR3, taken from reference TRBV7-9 and TRBJ1-3): DTGVSQNPRHKITKRGQNVTFRCDPISEHNRLYWYRQTLGQGPEFLTYFQNEAQLEKSRLLSDRFSAERPKGSFSTLEIQRTEQGDSAMYLCSSLISSGNTIYFGEGSWLTVV.

V and J are TRBV4-2 and TRBJ2-1; the match to TRBD2 covers 10 bases. Per germline, CDR1 LGHNA and CDR2 YNFKEQ. There are 16 residues in the CDR3. Germline trimming cut 0 bases from V and 6 bases from J; bases unmatched to any gene: 5. The CDR3, as DNA: TGTGCCAGCAGCCAAGATGATTCTAGCGGGGGCAATGAGCAGTTCTTC. The encoded protein is CASSQDDSSGGNEQFF.

This chain uses TRBV10-1 with TRBJ2-7, with 8 bases identical to TRBD2. The CDR3 has 14 amino acids. V was clipped by 5 bases and J by 6 bases; unmatched bases: 9. Germline V gene sequence: CDR1 WNHNN, CDR2 SYGVQD (reference sequence). The chain's CDR3 is CASSRSGSSLEQYF. The CDR3 DNA follows: TGCGCCAGCAGTAGAAGCGGGAGTTCCCTCGAGCAGTACTTC.

J is TRBJ1-2 and V is TRBV6-5, with 7 bases fitting TRBD1. Germline V CDR1 and CDR2: MNHEY, SVGAGI. This CDR3 spans 13 amino acids. V lost 5 bases to trimming and J lost 4 bases; unmatched junction nucleotides: 4. CDR3 sequence (DNA): TGTGCCAGCAGTGCGACAGGGACCTATGGCTACACCTTC. Amino acids: CASSATGTYGYTF.

The V gene is TRBV4-2, the J gene TRBJ1-2; 8 bases fit TRBD1. Germline V lookup: CDR1 LGHNA, CDR2 YNFKEQ. The CDR3 loop spans 18 amino acids. The V segment lost 4 bases and the J segment 0 bases; nucleotides outside the gene matches: 13. The CDR3 coding sequence is TGTGCCAGCAGCCGGACCCTCGGGACAGGCGTAGCTAACTATGGCTACACCTTC. This codes for CASSRTLGTGVANYGYTF.

The V gene is TRBV6-5, the J gene TRBJ1-6, with D perhaps TRBD1 (5 bases). Germline CDR1 MNHEY, CDR2 SVGAGI. The CDR3 length is 15 residues. Trimming pared 0 bases from V and 7 bases from J, leaving 10 bases between. The CDR3 DNA sequence: TGTGCCAGCAGTTACTCAACCGGGGGAAATTCACCCCTCCACTTT. Translation: CASSYSTGGNSPLHF.

This clone was seen once. The V and J genes are TRBV5-1 and TRBJ2-5; TRBD2 agrees at 10 bases. Germline loops: CDR1 SGHRS, CDR2 YFSETQ. Losses at the gene ends were 0 bases for V and 4 bases for J; bases not matched to a gene: 6. The CDR3 is made up of 16 amino acids. The CDR3 DNA reads TGCGCCAGCAGCTTGGGGCTAGCGGGAGTGGGAGAGACCCAGTACTTC. Protein sequence: CASSLGLAGVGETQYF.

The J gene is TRBJ2-3, the V gene TRBV4-1, with 10 positions matching TRBD2. Germline V gene data show CDR1 as MGHRA and CDR2 as YSYEKL. The CDR3 runs 17 residues. Trimming cost V 0 bases and J 2 bases; bases outside gene matches: 5. CDR3 nucleotide sequence: TGCGCCAGCAGCCAAGAAGGAGGACTAGCGGTCACAGATACGCAGTATTTT. Translation: CASSQEGGLAVTDTQYF.

The gene calls are TRBV5-4 and TRBJ1-3, with a tentative D call TRBD1 (6 bases). Trimming cost V 2 bases and J 2 bases, with 23 bases left between them. There are 19 residues in the CDR3. Germline V CDR1 and CDR2: SGHNT, YYREEE (reference sequence). DNA of the CDR3: TGTGCCAGCAGCTTCGGCGGACAGACCCGCCACCTTACTGGAAACACCATATATTTT. It specifies CASSFGGQTRHLTGNTIYF.

J is TRBJ2-5 and V is TRBV18; D ambiguous. Germline-derived CDR1 and CDR2 are KGHSH and LQKENI. V lost 4 bases and J 8 bases, leaving 14 bases between the germline ends. This CDR3 has 13 residues. Written as DNA, the CDR3 is TGTGCCAGCTCACGTGGCCTAGAAAGCACCCAGTACTTC. Its translation: CASSRGLESTQYF. Full variable domain (outside the CDR3, taken from reference TRBV18 and TRBJ2-5): NAGVMQNPRHLVRRRGQEARLRCSPMKGHSHVYWYRQLPEEGLKFMVYLQKENIIDESGMPKERFSAEFPKEGPSILRIQQVVRGDSAAYFCASSRGLESTQYFGPGTRLLVL.

CDR3 protein: CASSLNRDLYGYTF. The CDR3 DNA sequence: TGTGCCAGCAGCCTTAACAGGGATCTCTATGGCTACACCTTC. The rearrangement uses TRBV14 and TRBJ1-2, with TRBD1 as a possible D gene (6 bases). V gave up 4 bases and J gave up 4 bases, with 13 bases separating them. Per germline, CDR1 SGHDN and CDR2 FVKESK. There are 14 residues in the CDR3.

In the case of this clone: The junction differs from germline at one of its ends, possibly a read error. This sequence joins TRBV7-9 and TRBJ1-1; D may be TRBD1 (6 bases). Germline-derived CDR1 and CDR2 are SEHNR and FQNEAQ (reference sequence). The length of the CDR3 is 12 residues. The CDR3 here is CSSRGGNTEAFF. CDR3 nucleotide sequence: TGTTCCAGCAGAGGGGGGAACACTGAAGCTTTCTTT.

The genes are TRBV18 and TRBJ1-1, with TRBD1 identical over 10 bases. Losses at the gene ends were 4 bases for V and 0 bases for J; bases not matched to a gene: 8. There are 17 residues in the CDR3. Looked up from germline, CDR1 is KGHSH and CDR2 is LQKENI. CDR3 DNA sequence: TGTGCCAGCTCACTAAGGACAGGGGGGCTGATGAACACTGAAGCTTTCTTT. Translating gives CASSLRTGGLMNTEAFF. Drawing the rest from reference TRBV18 and TRBJ1-1, the complete variable domain is NAGVMQNPRHLVRRRGQEARLRCSPMKGHSHVYWYRQLPEEGLKFMVYLQKENIIDESGMPKERFSAEFPKEGPSILRIQQVVRGDSAAYFCASSLRTGGLMNTEAFFGQGTRLTVV.

This rearrangement joins TRBV27 to TRBJ2-3; 7 bases are shared with TRBD2. J gave up 14 bases and V 2 bases, and 10 bases lay outside the gene matches. There are 13 residues in the CDR3. Germline CDR1 is MNHEY and CDR2 is SMNVEV (reference sequence). CDR3 protein: CASSLAGVTPGYF. The CDR3 DNA follows: TGTGCCAGCAGTTTAGCGGGAGTAACCCCGGGGTATTTT.

In this sample, this clone turned up once. The CDR3 bases are TGTGCCAGCAGTGGGGGGTTCTGGAACACCATATATTTT. This translates into CASSGGFWNTIYF. V usage is TRBV6-5 and J usage is TRBJ1-3, with D possibly TRBD1 on 5 matching bases. The germline V gene has CDR1 MNHEY and CDR2 SVGAGI. Between the trimmed V and J ends, which lost 5 bases and 7 bases, there was a span of 12 bases. This CDR3 spans 13 amino acids.

A word on this clone: Distinct nucleotide sequences in the sample also encode this CDR3. The V and J genes are TRBV5-4 and TRBJ2-2; 7 bases fit TRBD2. Trimming removed 6 bases from V and 7 bases from J; junction bases left unmatched: 9. The CDR3 runs 14 residues. Germline CDR1 SGHNT, CDR2 YYREEE (reference sequence). CDR3 nucleotide sequence: TGTGCCAGCACCCTCTTGCGGGAGAACGGGGAGCTGTTTTTT. This sequence encodes CASTLLRENGELFF.

J is TRBJ2-5 and V is TRBV6-6, with TRBD2 matching over 9 bases. There are 15 residues in the CDR3. In germline, CDR1 is MNHNY, CDR2 SVGAGI (reference sequence). J lost 4 bases, V lost 8 bases, and 11 bases had no gene match. For the CDR3, the DNA is TGTGCCAGCGGACCCCTAGCGGGAAGGGGAGAGACCCAGTACTTC. It yields the protein CASGPLAGRGETQYF.

The chain recombines TRBV5-8 with TRBJ1-6; possibly TRBD1 for D (5 bases). V shed 5 bases and J shed 7 bases, with 13 bases lying between them. Germline V gives CDR1 SGHTS, CDR2 YDEGEE. This CDR3 has 14 residues. The CDR3: CASSRGQGNSPLHF. The CDR3, as DNA: TGTGCCAGCAGTCGCGGACAAGGGAATTCACCCCTCCACTTT.

This chain joins TRBV6-1 and TRBJ2-7; 12 bases agree with TRBD2. Trimming cost V 6 bases and J 6 bases; bases outside gene matches: 6. This CDR3 has 14 amino acids. Looked up from germline, CDR1 is MNHNS and CDR2 is SASEGT. CDR3 nucleotide sequence: TGTGCCAGCAGCCTAGCGGGAGGGGGGCTCGAGCAGTACTTC. Its protein is CASSLAGGGLEQYF.

To note about this clone: Being one base from a much bigger clone, this may be a read error. The rearrangement joins TRBV7-2 to TRBJ2-1; 11 nucleotides line up with TRBD2. Losses at the gene ends were 9 bases for V and 0 bases for J; bases not matched to a gene: 4. The CDR3 runs to 15 residues. Germline loops: CDR1 SGHTA, CDR2 FQGNSA. This chain's CDR3 is CASRLAGSSYNEQFF. CDR3 nucleotides: TGTGCCAGTAGACTAGCGGGGAGCTCCTACAATGAGCAGTTCTTC.